Reported below is one TCR beta chain. The antigen is unknown. The sample belongs to a study of graft-versus-host responses after intestinal transplantation. Study-wide results and caveats: Subjects displaying graft-donor T cell macrochimerism possessed elevated graft-versus-host to host-versus-graft clonal ratios inside allografts.

Using immunoSEQ multiplex PCR, the repertoire was profiled, and TCRdb retains in-frame clones only, with some absent. The profile covers about 97,000 clones, with around 90% appearing a single time and roughly a sixth taken by the ten largest. V was pared by 1 base and J by 0 bases, with 10 bases between. CDR3 length: 15 amino acids. Germline V gene lookup returns CDR1 SGHAT and CDR2 FQNNGV. This chain uses TRBV11-2 with TRBJ2-7; D uncertain. Sequencing was performed on PBMCs, taken 450 to 480 days after intestinal transplant. The source is a human patient who received an intestinal transplant, so some T cells may come from the graft donor. CDR3 in amino acids: CASSLGQSSSYEQYF. CDR3 sequence (DNA): TGTGCCAGCAGCTTAGGTCAGAGTAGCTCCTACGAGCAGTACTTC.